The text below deals with one TCR beta chain. The antigen remains undetermined. These data come from a study of T cell responses to AZD1222 COVID-19 vaccine. Study-level results: Donors were largely white British and mainly female; clonal diversity was possibly underestimated. Per reports, nearly half of all spike-specific TCRs target regions that are unmutated in variants.

The CDR3 loop spans 13 amino acids. Germline lookup yields CDR1 MRHNA and CDR2 SNTAGT. Trimming took 2 bases from V and 5 from J, leaving 6 bases between them. TCRdb keeps only in-frame clones here, not all; method: immunoSEQ multiplex PCR. The profile covers around 140,000 clones, with approximately 91% appearing a single time and under 1.2% taken by the ten largest. This chain joins TRBV6-4 and TRBJ2-2; no clear D gene. The source of this sequence is an adult who received the AZD1222 COVID-19 vaccine. The sequenced sample was peripheral blood, obtained 28 days after the second AZD1222 dose. The CDR3 is CASSDRETGELFF. CDR3 bases: TGTGCCAGCAGTGACAGGGAAACCGGGGAGCTGTTTTTT.